Below, 30 T cell receptor beta chains from the same sample are listed, as sequenced in a study of OX40 agonist ivuxolimab in advanced cancers. Data came from immunoSEQ multiplex PCR; TCRdb stores just in-frame clones and leaves some out. This table has fewer than 120,000 clones, roughly 90% appearing once. Specimen: CD4+ or CD8+ T cells sorted from blood, collected in a trial of the OX40 agonist ivuxolimab. The source of these receptors is an adult with an advanced solid tumor such as melanoma, head and neck, liver or kidney cancer.

The CDR3, as DNA: TGTGCCAGCAGTTTAAACAGGGCCGTGTATGAGCAGTTCTTC. Protein sequence: CASSLNRAVYEQFF. V usage is TRBV11-3 and J usage is TRBJ2-1, with D possibly matching TRBD1 (6 bases). This CDR3 is 14 amino acids long. From germline, CDR1 is SGHNT and CDR2 YENEEA. Trimming took off 6 bases at V and 8 bases at J, with 17 bases between the two ends. The whole variable domain, remainder taken from reference TRBV11-3 and TRBJ2-1, is EAGVVQSPRYKIIEKKQPVAFWCNPISGHNTLYWYLQNLGQGPELLIRYENEEAVDDSQLPKDRFSAERLKGVDSTLKIQPAELGDSAVYLCASSLNRAVYEQFFGPGTRLTVL.

The chain combines TRBV11-3 with TRBJ2-5; TRBD1 is a possible D gene (7 bases). Germline values: CDR1 SGHNT, CDR2 YENEEA. V lost 8 bases to trimming and J lost 5 bases, with 15 bases between them. The CDR3 covers 13 residues. CDR3 residues: CASSQGGGETQYF. The CDR3 DNA is TGTGCCAGCTCCCAGGGGGGAGGCGAGACCCAGTACTTC.

V and J are TRBV7-2 and TRBJ2-1, with 8 bases fitting TRBD2. The CDR3 extends over 19 amino acids. V trimming: 0 bases; J trimming: 0 bases; junction bases outside the gene matches: 10. The germline CDR1 and CDR2 sequences are SGHTA and FQGNSA. Here the CDR3 DNA reads TGTGCCAGCAGCTTAGCTGAGACGGGAGGGTATGACTCCTACAATGAGCAGTTCTTC. Protein: CASSLAETGGYDSYNEQFF.

V and J are TRBV25-1 and TRBJ1-2, with D possibly being TRBD1 (5 bases). The CDR3 runs to 13 residues. V lost 4 bases, J lost 4 bases, and 10 bases lay in between. The germline V gene encodes CDR1 MGHDK and CDR2 SYGVNS. The DNA of the CDR3 is TGTGCCAGCAGTGGGGCAGGGCGCTATGGCTACACCTTC. Residues: CASSGAGRYGYTF.

This chain links TRBV7-2 with TRBJ2-5; no firm D call. Trimming stripped 5 bases from V and 1 base from J, with 20 bases between. The CDR3 sequence is 17 residues long. Germline V gene sequence: CDR1 SGHTA, CDR2 FQGNSA. The CDR3 DNA follows: TGTGCCAGCAGCCAAAATTACGACTCACGCATCCAAGAGACCCAGTACTTC. As protein: CASSQNYDSRIQETQYF.

The genes are TRBV10-3 and TRBJ1-2; D ambiguous. V was clipped by 3 bases and J by 4 bases, with 9 bases between them. The CDR3 has 13 amino acids. In germline, CDR1 is ENHRY, CDR2 SYGVKD. The CDR3 protein is CAISDSVGYGYTF. The CDR3 DNA follows: TGTGCCATCAGTGATTCGGTCGGCTATGGCTACACCTTC.

The rearrangement joins TRBV19 to TRBJ1-5; perhaps TRBD1 as D (5 bases). The V and J ends lost 7 bases and 7 bases respectively, with 14 bases between them. The CDR3 is 13 residues long. The germline CDR1 and CDR2 sequences are LNHDA and SQIVND (reference sequence). CDR3 nucleotide sequence: TGTGCCAGTAACCGCGGACGGGACCAGCCCCAGCATTTT. Protein: CASNRGRDQPQHF.

The rearrangement joins TRBV6-5 to TRBJ1-5, with D unclear. This CDR3 contains 14 residues. Trimming took 7 bases from V and 0 from J, leaving 10 bases between them. CDR1 is MNHEY, CDR2 SVGAGI, per germline. The CDR3 DNA reads TGTGCCAGCAAGGAGGGTAATAGCAATCAGCCCCAGCATTTT. Translation gives CASKEGNSNQPQHF.

J is TRBJ2-5 and V is TRBV11-3; 8 nucleotides agree with TRBD1. The CDR3 extends over 15 amino acids. V lost 3 bases, J lost 2 bases, and 5 bases stayed unmatched. The germline gives CDR1 SGHNT, CDR2 YENEEA. This CDR3 reads CASSLAGTGQETQYF. Written as DNA, the CDR3 is TGTGCCAGCAGCTTGGCCGGGACAGGACAAGAGACCCAGTACTTC.

The chain has TRBV18 and TRBJ1-1; 7 nucleotides agree with TRBD1. Unmatched junction bases numbered 13, after V lost 2 bases and J lost 4 bases. The CDR3 is 17 amino acids. Germline V CDR1 and CDR2: KGHSH, LQKENI. CDR3 nucleotides: TGTGCCAGCTCACCAACCGAAACAGGGGCGGCCGCCACTGAAGCTTTCTTT. Translation gives CASSPTETGAAATEAFF.

The rearrangement joins TRBV19 to TRBJ2-1; the match to TRBD2 covers 9 bases. With V trimmed by 5 bases and J by 13 bases, 9 bases remained unmatched. Germline loops: CDR1 LNHDA, CDR2 SQIVND (reference sequence). The CDR3 extends over 13 amino acids. This CDR3 is CASSFSTSGDQFF. Written as DNA, the CDR3 is TGTGCCAGTAGTTTCTCGACTAGCGGTGACCAGTTCTTC.

V and J are TRBV19 and TRBJ2-3; D not certain. CDR1 LNHDA and CDR2 SQIVND come from the germline V gene (reference sequence). V lost 1 base and J 3 bases, leaving 2 bases between the germline ends. This CDR3 has 12 residues. The CDR3 sequence is CASSIGTDTQYF. For the CDR3, the DNA is TGTGCCAGTAGTATAGGGACAGATACGCAGTATTTT.

This clone was picked up one time. The rearrangement joins TRBV7-2 to TRBJ2-1; D is tentatively TRBD1 or TRBD2 (5 bases each). The CDR3 contains 15 residues. The germline CDR1 and CDR2 sequences are SGHTA and FQGNSA. The V gene lost 1 base and the J gene lost 0 bases, with 7 bases spanning the gap. CDR3 amino acids: CASSLEGSSYNEQFF. The CDR3 nucleotides are TGTGCCAGCAGCTTAGAGGGGAGCTCCTACAATGAGCAGTTCTTC.

The chain joins TRBV2 to TRBJ2-1, with 7 bases that match TRBD2. This CDR3 region has 15 residues. Germline CDR1 SNHLY, CDR2 FYNNEI. The J segment lost 5 bases and the V segment lost 3 bases, leaving 7 bases of the junction unmatched. This CDR3 is CASSDSSGKHNEQFF. The CDR3 DNA reads TGTGCCAGCAGTGACTCCAGCGGGAAGCACAATGAGCAGTTCTTC.

The rearrangement uses TRBV5-4 and TRBJ2-2; D unclear. Germline CDR1 SGHNT, CDR2 YYREEE (reference sequence). This CDR3 is built from 12 residues. V lost 0 bases and J 6 bases, leaving 3 bases between the germline ends. CDR3 protein: CASSLGSGELFF. DNA of the CDR3: TGTGCCAGCAGCTTGGGGTCCGGGGAGCTGTTTTTT.

CDR3: CAWKRQIMNTEAFF. The CDR3 DNA is TGTGCCTGGAAACGACAGATTATGAACACTGAAGCTTTCTTT. The chain couples TRBV30 to TRBJ1-1; the D gene is possibly TRBD1 (5 bases). Germline V lookup: CDR1 GTSNPN, CDR2 SVGIG (reference sequence). V lost 4 bases to trimming and J lost 0 bases, with 12 bases between them. The CDR3 sequence is 14 residues long.

The V call is TRBV5-4, the J call TRBJ1-3; D is undetermined. Germline CDR1 is SGHNT and CDR2 is YYREEE (reference sequence). The length of the CDR3 is 14 residues. The V end was cut by 6 bases, the J end by 0 bases, with 10 bases between. The CDR3 DNA reads as TGTGCCAGCAACTCAGGAGTCTCTGGAAACACCATATATTTT. Translated: CASNSGVSGNTIYF.

The genes are TRBV2 and TRBJ1-5, with D possibly TRBD1 on 6 matching bases. This CDR3 has 13 amino acids. Trimming pared 7 bases from V and 9 bases from J, leaving 16 bases between. The germline CDR1 and CDR2 sequences are SNHLY and FYNNEI. The CDR3: CASTKGVIRPQHF. The CDR3 DNA reads as TGTGCCAGCACCAAGGGGGTTATTCGGCCCCAGCATTTT.

The table lists this clone with a count of one. The J gene is TRBJ2-2, the V gene TRBV6-1; TRBD1 matches 8 bases. The germline CDR1 and CDR2 sequences are MNHNS and SASEGT. V gave up 6 bases and J gave up 6 bases; unmatched junction bases: 9. CDR3 size: 15 residues. CDR3 nucleotides: TGTGCCAGCAGAGGACAGGGCGAGGCTGCCGGGGAGCTGTTTTTT. It yields the protein CASRGQGEAAGELFF.

The chain uses TRBV28 and TRBJ2-7; D is unresolved. The germline V gene has CDR1 MDHEN and CDR2 SYDVKM. The length of the CDR3 is 14 residues. The ends were cut back, 4 bases at V and 0 bases at J, with 10 bases in the middle. The chain's CDR3 is CASSSGSFSYEQYF. CDR3 coding DNA: TGTGCCAGCAGTTCCGGGTCGTTCTCCTACGAGCAGTACTTC.

The chain joins TRBV19 to TRBJ2-1; D remains unclear. This CDR3 is built from 15 residues. Per germline, CDR1 LNHDA and CDR2 SQIVND (reference sequence). The V gene lost 3 bases and the J gene lost 6 bases, with 15 bases spanning the gap. For the CDR3, the DNA is TGTGCCAGTAGTATGGGCTGGCTCCGGTCCAATGAGCAGTTCTTC. Translating it yields CASSMGWLRSNEQFF.

V gene TRBV7-2 combines with J gene TRBJ2-1, with a tentative D call TRBD1 (5 bases). Germline CDR1 SGHTA, CDR2 FQGNSA. Trimming left V 1 base short and J 1 base short, with 8 bases between. The CDR3 length is 15 residues. The CDR3 spells CASSLGTISYNEQFF. The CDR3 DNA reads as TGTGCCAGCAGCTTAGGGACAATATCCTACAATGAGCAGTTCTTC.

This chain links TRBV7-3 with TRBJ2-1, with 8 bases lining up with TRBD2. CDR3 size: 15 residues. V shed 0 bases, J shed 7 bases, and the junction held 5 bases outside the gene matches. CDR1 is SGHTA, CDR2 FQGTGA, per germline. In nucleotides, the CDR3 is TGTGCCAGCAGCTTAACAGCGGGGGTACAAAATGAGCAGTTCTTC. Amino acid sequence: CASSLTAGVQNEQFF. Complete variable domain (other parts from reference TRBV7-3 and TRBJ2-1): GAGVSQTPSNKVTEKGKYVELRCDPISGHTALYWYRQSLGQGPEFLIYFQGTGAADDSGLPNDRFFAVRPEGSVSTLKIQRTERGDSAVYLCASSLTAGVQNEQFFGPGTRLTVL.

V gene TRBV2 combines with J gene TRBJ2-2, with D possibly being TRBD2 (7 bases). The CDR3 runs to 15 residues. Trimming stripped 4 bases from V and 4 bases from J, with 13 bases between. CDR1 SNHLY and CDR2 FYNNEI come from the germline V gene. The CDR3 coding sequence is TGTGCCAGCAGTGTGGCGGGGGCTGGCACCGGGGAGCTGTTTTTT. This sequence encodes CASSVAGAGTGELFF.

The chain uses TRBV6-5 and TRBJ2-7; D remains unclear. Germline V CDR1 and CDR2: MNHEY, SVGAGI. The V and J ends lost 5 bases and 5 bases respectively, with 13 bases between them. This CDR3 spans 13 amino acids. The CDR3 spells CASSVGPGDEQYF. CDR3 bases: TGTGCCAGCAGTGTCGGACCCGGAGACGAGCAGTACTTC.

The rearrangement uses TRBV9 and TRBJ2-5; 9 nucleotides match TRBD1. CDR3 length: 15 amino acids. Germline CDR1 and CDR2: SGDLS and YYNGEE. The junction had 9 bases not matched to a gene; V was cut back by 4 bases and J by 5 bases. Written as DNA, the CDR3 is TGTGCCAGCAGCCCCCGGGACAGGGTGGGGGAGACCCAGTACTTC. This sequence encodes CASSPRDRVGETQYF.

The chain recombines TRBV6-5 with TRBJ2-1; D call uncertain. Germline assignment: CDR1 MNHEY and CDR2 SVGAGI. V lost 5 bases and J lost 10, with 9 bases in between. This CDR3 has 11 residues. The CDR3 loop reads CASSEGYEQFF. In DNA form, the CDR3 reads TGTGCCAGCAGTGAAGGATACGAGCAGTTCTTC.

The J gene is TRBJ1-4, the V gene TRBV2; D is ambiguous. The ends were cut back, 4 bases at V and 1 base at J, with 13 bases in the middle. The germline gives CDR1 SNHLY, CDR2 FYNNEI. The CDR3 has 16 amino acids. The CDR3, as DNA: TGTGCCAGCAGTGGGCGTATGGGTAGAACTAATGAAAAACTGTTTTTT. It is translated as CASSGRMGRTNEKLFF.

This rearrangement joins TRBV19 to TRBJ1-4; no reliable D call. This CDR3 has 13 residues. Trimming pared 6 bases from V and 8 bases from J, leaving 13 bases between. Germline assignment: CDR1 LNHDA and CDR2 SQIVND (reference sequence). CDR3 amino acids: CASRAEYWEKLFF. CDR3 coding DNA: TGTGCCAGTAGGGCGGAATATTGGGAAAAACTGTTTTTT.

V gene TRBV5-1 combines with J gene TRBJ1-6, with D tentatively TRBD1 (5 bases). This CDR3 spans 15 amino acids. V was pared by 0 bases and J by 9 bases, with 13 bases between. Germline V gene data show CDR1 as SGHRS and CDR2 as YFSETQ. For the CDR3, the DNA is TGCGCCAGCAGCTTGGAAGAGGGGATCTCTTCACCCCTCCACTTT. Translated: CASSLEEGISSPLHF.